The 15 T cell receptor beta chains below all came from one sample that was sequenced in a study of Ad26.COV2.S vaccination and SARS-CoV-2 variants. The treatment is: over 15 received Ad26.COV2.S at low or high dose, single or two shots; several received placebo; per-sample allocation not given. Vaccine and placebo recipients were sampled on day 63 after the first injection. The assay was immunoSEQ multiplex PCR, and TCRdb's table has in-frame clones only and misses some. The sample shows about 680,000 clones, around 90% of them seen only once. The sequencing here drew on peripheral blood, taken in a trial of Ad26.COV2.S vaccine versus placebo. Receptors were obtained from a person between 18 and 60 years old who received the Ad26.COV2.S COVID-19 vaccine or a placebo.

The CDR3 protein is CASSYSRQGLSYEQYF. As DNA, the CDR3 is TGTGCCAGCAGTTACTCGCGCCAGGGGCTTTCCTACGAGCAGTACTTC. The gene calls are TRBV6-5 and TRBJ2-7; possible D gene TRBD1, 6 bases. Deletions cut 0 bases from V and 1 base from J, with 13 bases between. CDR3 length: 16 amino acids. Germline CDR1 is MNHEY and CDR2 is SVGAGI.

The chain combines TRBV9 with TRBJ2-3; TRBD1 aligns across 7 bases. Looked up from germline, CDR1 is SGDLS and CDR2 is YYNGEE. Trimming took 0 bases from V and 0 from J; bases not matched to a gene: 4. The CDR3 spans 16 residues. The CDR3 DNA sequence: TGTGCCAGCAGCGTAGGAGGACAGGTTAGCACAGATACGCAGTATTTT. Encoded protein: CASSVGGQVSTDTQYF.

The table lists this clone with a few counts. This sequence joins TRBV5-1 and TRBJ2-7, with TRBD1 identical over 10 bases. This CDR3 has 13 amino acids. Germline assignment: CDR1 SGHRS and CDR2 YFSETQ. After removal of 4 bases from V and 6 bases from J, the junction contained 4 bases not matched to a gene. CDR3 nucleotide sequence: TGCGCCAGCAGCCGGGACAGGGGTGCCGAGCAGTACTTC. The encoded protein is CASSRDRGAEQYF.

The genes are TRBV19 and TRBJ1-2; no reliable D call. CDR1 is LNHDA and CDR2 is SQIVND in the germline V gene (reference sequence). V lost 4 bases and J lost 1, with 10 bases in between. This CDR3 comprises 14 residues. The CDR3 is CASSTWDNNYGYTF. The CDR3 bases are TGTGCCAGTAGTACGTGGGATAATAACTATGGCTACACCTTC.

This chain uses TRBV25-1 with TRBJ2-1; D not resolved. The CDR3 consists of 13 residues. Trimming cost V 4 bases and J 6 bases, with 10 bases left between them. The V gene's germline CDR1 is MGHDK and CDR2 SYGVNS. CDR3: CASSALVANEQFF. For the CDR3, the DNA is TGTGCCAGCAGTGCCTTAGTAGCCAATGAGCAGTTCTTC.

In the case of this clone: Other DNA sequences in the sample encode the same CDR3. The V gene is TRBV5-4, the J gene TRBJ2-1; possible D gene TRBD1, 6 bases. Trimming removed 3 bases from V and 7 bases from J, with 11 bases in between. The germline CDR1 and CDR2 sequences are SGHNT and YYREEE (reference sequence). This CDR3 has 13 residues. CDR3 sequence (DNA): TGTGCCAGCAGCTCCAGGGGCGGGAATGAGCAGTTCTTC. Amino acid sequence: CASSSRGGNEQFF. The whole variable domain, filled in from reference TRBV5-4 and TRBJ2-1, reads ETGVTQSPTHLIKTRGQQVTLRCSSQSGHNTVSWYQQALGQGPQFIFQYYREEENGRGNFPPRFSGLQFPNYSSELNVNALELDDSALYLCASSSRGGNEQFFGPGTRLTVL.

The chain recombines TRBV7-9 with TRBJ2-5; D is unresolved. This CDR3 spans 14 amino acids. Trimming pared 7 bases from V and 9 bases from J, leaving 21 bases between. Germline-derived CDR1 and CDR2 are SEHNR and FQNEAQ (reference sequence). This chain's CDR3 is CASTQLSVGYAQYF. The DNA of the CDR3 is TGTGCCAGCACCCAGCTCTCTGTGGGATATGCCCAGTACTTC.

CDR3 sequence reads: CASSYGEAGDTDTQYF. The CDR3 nucleotides read TGTGCCAGCAGTTACGGTGAAGCGGGGGACACAGATACGCAGTATTTT. This chain joins TRBV6-2 or TRBV6-3 and TRBJ2-3; 8 bases are a match to TRBD2. From germline, CDR1 is MNHEY and CDR2 SVGEGT. Germline trimming cut 2 bases from V and 2 bases from J; bases unmatched to any gene: 6. The CDR3 is made up of 16 amino acids.

This clone is a singleton in its sample. The CDR3 region has the DNA TGTGCCAGCAGCAAAGAGCCTTGGCTTGACACAGCGGACACAGATACGCAGTATTTT. This gives the protein CASSKEPWLDTADTDTQYF. V usage is TRBV21-1 and J usage is TRBJ2-3; the table calls TRBD2, which could not be checked here. TRBV21-1 is classified as a pseudogene. This CDR3 comprises 19 residues.

The CDR3 region is CATSERDIDGYTF. The CDR3 nucleotides read TGTGCCACCAGTGAGAGAGACATCGATGGCTACACCTTC. This chain connects TRBV24-1 to TRBJ1-2; no clear D. CDR3 length: 13 residues. V shed 4 bases and J shed 6 bases, with 11 bases lying between them. CDR1 and CDR2 from the germline V gene are KGHDR and SFDVKD.

The rearrangement joins TRBV19 to TRBJ2-5; 8 bases map to TRBD2. The CDR3 is 15 amino acids. CDR1 and CDR2 (germline): LNHDA, SQIVND (reference sequence). J gave up 4 bases and V 5 bases, and 9 bases lay outside the gene matches. The CDR3 nucleotides are TGTGCCAGTAGTTCCCCGGGACTAGTGGCAGAGACCCAGTACTTC. Translated: CASSSPGLVAETQYF.

CDR3 residues: CASSIEGIYSNQPQHF. CDR3 in DNA: TGTGCCAGTAGTATCGAGGGGATTTATAGCAATCAGCCCCAGCATTTT. The chain combines TRBV19 with TRBJ1-5; D possibly corresponds to TRBD1 (5 bases). Trimming stripped 3 bases from V and 0 bases from J, with 12 bases between. The CDR3 consists of 16 residues. Germline lookup yields CDR1 LNHDA and CDR2 SQIVND (reference sequence).

The chain couples TRBV5-6 to TRBJ2-1; D gene uncertain. Trimming removed 2 bases at V and 0 bases at J, with 12 bases between. CDR1 and CDR2 from the germline V gene are SGHDT and YYEEEE. CDR3 size: 16 residues. The CDR3 nucleotides are TGTGCCAGCAGCTTATGGCGTACGAGCTCCTACAATGAGCAGTTCTTC. Translation: CASSLWRTSSYNEQFF.

Concerning this clone: The same CDR3 can be traced to other DNA sequences in this sample. The chain carries TRBV6-5 and TRBJ2-3; a weak D match, TRBD2 (6 bases). CDR1 is MNHEY and CDR2 is SVGAGI in the germline V gene. CDR3 length equals 13 residues. V was cut by 2 bases and J by 4 bases, with 7 bases left in between. The CDR3 here is CASSYVAADTQYF. The CDR3 region has the DNA TGTGCCAGCAGTTACGTAGCGGCAGATACGCAGTATTTT.

The chain uses TRBV7-9 and TRBJ1-5, with 8 bases aligning to TRBD1. With 5 bases clipped from V and 6 bases from J, the junction kept 6 bases outside the gene matches. The CDR3 is 14 residues long. CDR1 and CDR2 from the germline V gene are SEHNR and FQNEAQ (reference sequence). The CDR3 is CASSMTGDGQPQHF. For the CDR3, the DNA is TGTGCCAGCAGCATGACAGGGGATGGTCAGCCCCAGCATTTT.